This is a list of T cell receptor beta chains from one sample in a study of blood T cell repertoires in COVID-19. The method was immunoSEQ multiplex PCR; TCRdb's version includes in-frame clones alone and lacks a portion of them. Among hundreds of thousands of clones listed, 70% to 75% were seen once. The sequencing sample was made of peripheral blood. Receptors were obtained from a woman aged 80 or over with acute or convalescent COVID-19. Both conserved end residues are part of each CDR3. A D gene is named only where the DNA matches it firmly. Not every row has a clone size; where given, it reads once, few, many or a size class.

size	J	D	V	DNA	CDR3
.	TRBJ2-7	.	TRBV5-1	TGCGCCAGCAGCTTGGGACCCAACAGGGTAGGGAACTACGAGCAGTACTTC	CASSLGPNRVGNYEQYF
few	TRBJ2-7	.	TRBV6-2/TRBV6-3	TGTGCCAGCAGTTACTCGAACAAGCAGTACTTC	CASSYSNKQYF
.	TRBJ2-6	.	TRBV7-2	TGTGCCAGCAGCTTAAACAGGGTATCTGGGGCCAACGTCCTGACTTTC	CASSLNRVSGANVLTF
.	TRBJ2-7	TRBD2	TRBV4-1	TGCGCCAGCAGCCAAGAGGTGGCTAGCGGGGCCTACGAGCAGTACTTC	CASSQEVASGAYEQYF
.	TRBJ1-1	.	TRBV7-9	TGTGCCAGCAGCTTAGGGCAGGGCGACACTGAAGCTTTCTTT	CASSLGQGDTEAFF
.	TRBJ2-7	TRBD2	TRBV25-1	TGTGCCAGCAGTAAAGCGGGGGGCTCCTACGAGCAGTACTTC	CASSKAGGSYEQYF
.	TRBJ1-6	TRBD1	TRBV9	TGTGCCAGCAGCGTAGGGGGACAGAGAGTAAATTCACCCCTCCACTTT	CASSVGGQRVNSPLHF
.	TRBJ2-4	TRBD1	TRBV7-9	TGTGCCAGCAGCTTAGCTAGACAGGGAGCCAAAAACATTCAGTACTTC	CASSLARQGAKNIQYF
once	TRBJ2-4	TRBD1	TRBV19	TGTGCCAGTAGTCGACAGGGGGGAAACATTCAGTACTTC	CASSRQGGNIQYF
.	TRBJ1-2	.	TRBV29-1	TGCAGCGTTGATGTAGGGGGTAACTATGGCTACACCTTC	CSVDVGGNYGYTF
many	TRBJ2-1	.	TRBV5-1	TGCGCCAGCAGCTTGGGAGAACTGTACAATGAGCAGTTCTTC	CASSLGELYNEQFF
once	TRBJ2-7	TRBD2	TRBV24-1	TGTGCCACCAGTGAACAACTAGCGGGAGGGCCCTACGAGCAGTACTTC	CATSEQLAGGPYEQYF
once	TRBJ2-3	.	TRBV7-2	TGTGCCAGCAGCTTAGGACAGGTAGATACGCAGTATTTT	CASSLGQVDTQYF
.	TRBJ1-5	TRBD1	TRBV19	TGTGCCAGTAGTATTGGTCCCGGGACAGGACCTTATAGCAATCAGCCCCAGCATTTT	CASSIGPGTGPYSNQPQHF
.	TRBJ1-6	.	TRBV3-1/TRBV3-2	TGTGCCAGCAGCCTTTATACCGGTAATTCACCCCTCCACTTT	CASSLYTGNSPLHF
.	TRBJ2-7	TRBD1	TRBV5-3	TGTGCCAGAAGCTTCCGGACAGGCAGGAGCTCCTACGAGCAGTACTTC	CARSFRTGRSSYEQYF
few	TRBJ2-1	.	TRBV7-8	TGTGCCAGCAGCCCCGTTTCGAATGAGCAGTTCTTC	CASSPVSNEQFF
.	TRBJ1-2	.	TRBV19	TGTGCCAGTAGTCCGCGAGGGGGTGGCTACACCTTC	CASSPRGGGYTF
.	TRBJ1-1	.	TRBV28	TGTGCCAGCAGTAGGGATCGGGGGGCTGGCACTGAAGCTTTCTTT	CASSRDRGAGTEAFF
.	TRBJ2-5	TRBD2	TRBV6-5	TGTGCCAGCACCCTGGGACTAGCTCAAGAGACCCAGTACTTC	CASTLGLAQETQYF